This TCR beta chain was sequenced during a study of cytomegalovirus exposure and HLA in healthy donors. The germline gives CDR1 MNHEY, CDR2 SMNVEV (reference sequence). This CDR3 comprises 14 residues. The trim removed 5 bases at V and 9 bases at J, leaving 6 bases unmatched. Only in-frame clones appear in the TCRdb table, and some are missing; sequencing was by immunoSEQ multiplex PCR. The repertoire holds more than 110,000 clones, with 84% as singletons. The receptor's source is a woman aged 25 to 39 in good health and CMV-seronegative. Source material: PBMCs. The chain is built from TRBV27 and TRBJ2-1; 11 nucleotides line up with TRBD1. DNA for the CDR3: TGTGCCAGCAGTGGACAGGGGGCTTTGGTTGAGCAGTTCTTC. It is translated as CASSGQGALVEQFF.